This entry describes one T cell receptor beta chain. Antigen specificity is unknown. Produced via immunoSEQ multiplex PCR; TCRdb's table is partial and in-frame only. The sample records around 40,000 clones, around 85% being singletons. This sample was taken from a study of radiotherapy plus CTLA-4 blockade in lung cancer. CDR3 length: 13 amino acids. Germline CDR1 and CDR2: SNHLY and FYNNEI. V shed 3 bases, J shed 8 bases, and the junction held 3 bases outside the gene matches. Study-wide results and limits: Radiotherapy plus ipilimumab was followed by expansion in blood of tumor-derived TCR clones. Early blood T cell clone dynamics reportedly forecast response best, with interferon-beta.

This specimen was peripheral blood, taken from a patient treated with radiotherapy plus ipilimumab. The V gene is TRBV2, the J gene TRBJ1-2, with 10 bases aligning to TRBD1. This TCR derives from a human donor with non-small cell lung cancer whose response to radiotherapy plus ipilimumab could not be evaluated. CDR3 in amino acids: CASSDRDRGGYTF. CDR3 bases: TGTGCCAGCAGTGACCGGGACAGGGGAGGCTACACCTTC.